Each of the 23 T cell receptor beta chains below was sequenced from the same sample in a study of OX40 agonist ivuxolimab in advanced cancers. The table came from immunoSEQ multiplex PCR; TCRdb's copy has only in-frame clones and leaves some out. This table holds tens of thousands of clones, 92% found once. The starting material was CD4+ or CD8+ T cells sorted from blood, obtained in a trial of the OX40 agonist ivuxolimab. All receptors come from an adult with an advanced solid tumor such as melanoma, head and neck, liver or kidney cancer.

V gene TRBV27 combines with J gene TRBJ1-5; 12 nucleotides line up with TRBD1. V lost 5 bases and J lost 7; bases outside the gene matches: 9. The CDR3 sequence is 16 residues long. Per the germline V gene, CDR1 is MNHEY and CDR2 is SMNVEV (reference sequence). CDR3 bases: TGTGCCAGCAGTCCCCTGGGGACAGGGGGCCCCCAGCCCCAGCATTTT. This gives the protein CASSPLGTGGPQPQHF.

DNA for the CDR3: TGTGCCAGCAGCGGACAGGACGCGCGGACTGAAGCTTTCTTT. It specifies CASSGQDARTEAFF. The V call is TRBV9, the J call TRBJ1-1; D perhaps matches TRBD1 (6 bases). CDR1 is SGDLS and CDR2 is YYNGEE in the germline V gene. CDR3 length: 14 amino acids. Trimming left V 3 bases short and J 5 bases short, with 14 bases between.

This chain links TRBV4-1 with TRBJ1-2; 9 bases line up with TRBD1. This CDR3 has 19 amino acids. CDR1 and CDR2 from the germline V gene are MGHRA and YSYEKL. Trimming cost V 1 base and J 4 bases; bases outside gene matches: 16. The CDR3 DNA sequence: TGCGCCAGCAGCCAAGGTCCCGGGACAGGGAATTCGCCTACCTATGGCTACACCTTC. It specifies CASSQGPGTGNSPTYGYTF.

The chain is built from TRBV27 and TRBJ2-2; 7 bases are a match to TRBD1. The germline V gene has CDR1 MNHEY and CDR2 SMNVEV (reference sequence). This CDR3 spans 16 amino acids. V dropped 4 bases and J dropped 5; count of bases not matched to a gene: 10. This chain's CDR3 is CASSSYRGMETGELFF. CDR3 sequence (DNA): TGTGCCAGCAGTTCCTACAGGGGAATGGAGACCGGGGAGCTGTTTTTT.

This chain's CDR3 is CASSELAGGDEQYF. CDR3 nucleotide sequence: TGTGCCAGCAGTGAACTAGCGGGGGGCGACGAGCAGTACTTC. This rearrangement joins TRBV6-1 to TRBJ2-7, with 11 bases aligning to TRBD2. This CDR3 comprises 14 residues. Germline V CDR1 and CDR2: MNHNS, SASEGT. The V and J ends lost 2 bases and 5 bases, in that order; junction bases with no gene match: 2.

This clone was detected once. The chain links TRBV15 to TRBJ1-6; a weak D match, TRBD1 (5 bases). The CDR3 totals 14 residues. The V end was cut by 3 bases, the J end by 4 bases, with 7 bases between. Germline CDR1 LNHNV, CDR2 YYDKDF (reference sequence). The CDR3: CATSSRQYNSPLHF. CDR3 nucleotide sequence: TGTGCCACCAGCAGCAGACAGTATAATTCACCCCTCCACTTT.

The chain links TRBV2 to TRBJ1-1, with D hard to call. The CDR3 loop spans 11 amino acids. CDR1 is SNHLY, CDR2 FYNNEI, per germline. Trimming shortened V by 7 bases and J by 2 bases, and 5 bases separated the two germline ends. The CDR3 is CASKGNTEAFF. The CDR3 DNA is TGTGCCAGCAAGGGAAACACTGAAGCTTTCTTT.

The gene calls are TRBV15 and TRBJ2-3; possible D gene TRBD2, 6 bases. Trimming shortened V by 1 base and J by 7 bases, and 21 bases separated the two germline ends. The CDR3 length is 17 residues. The germline gives CDR1 LNHNV, CDR2 YYDKDF (reference sequence). For the CDR3, the DNA is TGTGCCACCAGCAGAGGACCGGGAGCAGGAGGGTTAAATACGCAGTATTTT. It encodes CATSRGPGAGGLNTQYF.

In DNA form, the CDR3 reads TGCGCCAGCAGCTTGGCAGGGGATGGCTACACCTTC. Translated: CASSLAGDGYTF. The genes are TRBV5-1 and TRBJ1-2; tentatively, D is TRBD1 (6 bases). CDR3 length: 12 amino acids. CDR1 is SGHRS and CDR2 is YFSETQ in the germline V gene. V lost 0 bases and J lost 6, with 6 bases in between. Based on the CDR3 plus reference TRBV5-1 and TRBJ1-2, the full variable domain is KAGVTQTPRYLIKTRGQQVTLSCSPISGHRSVSWYQQTPGQGLQFLFEYFSETQRNKGNFPGRFSGRQFSNSRSEMNVSTLELGDSALYLCASSLAGDGYTFGSGTRLTVV.

The rearrangement uses TRBV30 and TRBJ2-1; TRBD2 agrees at 9 bases. Germline lookup yields CDR1 GTSNPN and CDR2 SVGIG (reference sequence). The CDR3 is 13 amino acids. V shed 4 bases and J 8 bases; nucleotides not matched to a gene: 6. CDR3 loop: CAWNAGGRDEQFF. CDR3 in DNA: TGTGCCTGGAATGCGGGGGGGAGGGATGAGCAGTTCTTC.

The sample holds one count of this clone. The chain recombines TRBV6-5 with TRBJ2-1; D is undetermined. Germline V gene sequence: CDR1 MNHEY, CDR2 SVGAGI. Trimming stripped 8 bases from V and 1 base from J, with 6 bases between. The CDR3 has 12 amino acids. Here the CDR3 DNA reads TGTGCCAGCGGGCGATCCTACAATGAGCAGTTCTTC. Translating it yields CASGRSYNEQFF.

This chain connects TRBV12-5 to TRBJ2-3, with D possibly TRBD2 on 5 matching bases. This CDR3 region has 12 residues. The V gene's germline CDR1 is LGHNT and CDR2 FRNRAP. Trimming took 2 bases from V and 6 from J, leaving 6 bases between them. CDR3 nucleotides: TGTGCTAGTGGTTTGAAGCGGGATACGCAGTATTTT. Translated: CASGLKRDTQYF.

The chain uses TRBV7-9 and TRBJ2-7; 9 nucleotides line up with TRBD2. Germline V gene data show CDR1 as SEHNR and CDR2 as FQNEAQ (reference sequence). After removal of 3 bases from V and 6 bases from J, the junction contained 18 bases not matched to a gene. The CDR3 loop spans 18 amino acids. CDR3 loop: CASSFGDQIAGVLSEQYF. The CDR3 bases are TGTGCCAGCAGCTTTGGGGATCAAATAGCGGGAGTTTTATCCGAGCAGTACTTC. Using reference TRBV7-9 and TRBJ2-7 for the parts outside the CDR3, the full variable domain is DTGVSQNPRHKITKRGQNVTFRCDPISEHNRLYWYRQTLGQGPEFLTYFQNEAQLEKSRLLSDRFSAERPKGSFSTLEIQRTEQGDSAMYLCASSFGDQIAGVLSEQYFGPGTRLTVT.

A single count supports this clone. J is TRBJ1-2 and V is TRBV29-1; no clear D gene. V was pared by 2 bases and J by 2 bases, with 9 bases between. CDR1 is SQVTM, CDR2 ANQGSEA, per germline. This CDR3 spans 13 amino acids. Here the CDR3 DNA reads TGCAGCGTTGAACGCTCGGAGAACTATGGCTACACCTTC. The encoded protein is CSVERSENYGYTF.

The rearrangement uses TRBV7-9 and TRBJ2-6; 11 positions match TRBD2. Per germline, CDR1 SEHNR and CDR2 FQNEAQ (reference sequence). Unmatched junction bases numbered 10, after V lost 3 bases and J lost 6 bases. CDR3 length: 18 amino acids. This chain's CDR3 is CASSFFLAGGGMANVLTF. CDR3 sequence (DNA): TGTGCCAGCAGCTTCTTTCTAGCGGGAGGAGGTATGGCCAACGTCCTGACTTTC.

Here the CDR3 DNA reads TGTGCCAGTACACCAAACACCGGGGAGCTGTTTTTT. Its protein product is CASTPNTGELFF. The chain uses TRBV19 and TRBJ2-2; D not certain. This CDR3 has 12 residues. V shed 7 bases and J shed 2 bases, with 5 bases lying between them. Germline V gene data show CDR1 as LNHDA and CDR2 as SQIVND (reference sequence).

This clone was counted once. The chain links TRBV27 to TRBJ2-7, with D unclear. Trimming left V 3 bases short and J 0 bases short, with 9 bases between. The CDR3 is 14 residues long. Germline V gives CDR1 MNHEY, CDR2 SMNVEV (reference sequence). CDR3 coding DNA: TGTGCCAGCAGTTTGACCCGGACCTCCTACGAGCAGTACTTC. This encodes CASSLTRTSYEQYF.

The chain recombines TRBV5-6 with TRBJ2-7; TRBD1 matches 9 bases. CDR3 length: 16 residues. Germline V gene data show CDR1 as SGHDT and CDR2 as YYEEEE. Trimming cost V 4 bases and J 0 bases; bases outside gene matches: 8. CDR3 nucleotide sequence: TGTGCCAGCAGCGGGGGAGGACAGGGGAACTCCTACGAGCAGTACTTC. Translation: CASSGGGQGNSYEQYF.

The rearrangement uses TRBV6-6 and TRBJ2-1; 9 bases are shared with TRBD2. The trim removed 4 bases at V and 4 bases at J, leaving 8 bases unmatched. CDR1 MNHNY and CDR2 SVGAGI come from the germline V gene (reference sequence). The CDR3 spans 16 residues. The CDR3 loop reads CASSWETSGPYNEQFF. CDR3 DNA: TGTGCCAGCAGTTGGGAGACTAGCGGCCCTTACAATGAGCAGTTCTTC.

This clone has only one observation. The chain recombines TRBV5-4 with TRBJ2-7, with D unclear. CDR3 length: 13 residues. With 4 bases removed from V and 5 bases from J, the gap between germline ends came to 13 bases. The germline gives CDR1 SGHNT, CDR2 YYREEE (reference sequence). The CDR3 bases are TGTGCCAGCAGCGCGTCCCCTAAGAACGAGCAGTACTTC. Amino acids: CASSASPKNEQYF. Full variable domain (outside the CDR3, taken from reference TRBV5-4 and TRBJ2-7): ETGVTQSPTHLIKTRGQQVTLRCSSQSGHNTVSWYQQALGQGPQFIFQYYREEENGRGNFPPRFSGLQFPNYSSELNVNALELDDSALYLCASSASPKNEQYFGPGTRLTVT.

The J gene is TRBJ1-2, the V gene TRBV27; 9 bases align to TRBD1. Germline CDR1 reads MNHEY; CDR2 reads SMNVEV (reference sequence). The CDR3 loop spans 15 amino acids. V was clipped by 5 bases and J by 7 bases; unmatched bases: 11. The CDR3 is CASSAPGTGRGGYTF. DNA of the CDR3: TGTGCCAGCAGTGCCCCCGGGACAGGGAGGGGTGGCTACACCTTC.

The chain is built from TRBV7-8 and TRBJ1-4; 9 bases agree with TRBD1. Germline assignment: CDR1 SGHVS and CDR2 FQNEAQ. CDR3 length equals 18 residues. V gave up 1 base and J gave up 4 bases; unmatched junction bases: 10. In nucleotides, the CDR3 is TGTGCCAGCAGCTTAGGGGGGACAGGGATTTTTGGTAATGAAAAACTGTTTTTT. Amino acid sequence: CASSLGGTGIFGNEKLFF.

The CDR3 is CAISVGGRATDTQYF. CDR3 nucleotides: TGTGCCATCAGTGTGGGCGGGAGGGCCACAGATACGCAGTATTTT. The gene calls are TRBV10-3 and TRBJ2-3; 9 positions match TRBD2. Germline CDR1 reads ENHRY; CDR2 reads SYGVKD. Germline trimming cut 4 bases from V and 2 bases from J; bases unmatched to any gene: 4. This CDR3 has 15 amino acids.